This T cell receptor (beta chain) originates from a study of blood T cells in healthy people across ages. General study findings and limits: Per million T cells, TCR beta diversity dropped roughly linearly as age increased.

Next came a second PCR, run for roughly 6 to 11 cycles, which used a sample-barcoded 5' primer along with a J-beta primer mix. Each cDNA molecule, via a template-switch adaptor with 12 random nucleotides, was tagged. Via MiXCR, TCRdb re-called the 5' RACE reads, giving one row per CDR3 protein. The sample holds more than 750,000 distinct CDR3 sequences; 29% are singletons and the top ten take 9.5% to 13%. This clonotype has just a few counts. Its antigen is still unknown. These data are also associated with another study on T cells of mothers and their children. From that paper: Samples came from a few healthy Caucasian mothers and their six children. Whether pairs are related or unrelated, thymic selection shapes their TCR recombination output in much the same way.

Specimen: blood. This TCR was sampled from a woman aged 40 to 50 in good health.

The CDR3 DNA reads as TGCAGCGTTGTTCGGACGAACTATGGCTACACCTTC. This codes for CSVVRTNYGYTF. This sequence joins TRBV29-1 and TRBJ1-2; D is unclear. V was shortened by 4 bases and J by 2 bases, with 8 bases between the two germline ends. The germline CDR1 and CDR2 sequences are SQVTM and ANQGSEA. This CDR3 contains 12 residues.